This TCR beta chain was profiled in a study of shared clonotypes between healthy human individuals (TCRdb year 2020). Broadly, across the study: A few men and a couple of women, aged 18 to 49 years, made up the cohort. Blood TCR repertoires of about five healthy adults were deeply sequenced to estimate repertoire size and the extent of clonotype sharing between individuals. Different laboratories and diverse techniques were used to prepare libraries and sequence TCR repertoires, to increase sequencing depth and limit assay-specific biases. Leukapheresis yielded between about 0.94 and 9 billion PBMCs per donor. For each donor, CD4 naive and CD4 memory were each run on three plates, CD8 naive on two plates, and CD8 memory on one plate. The full study reports these points: Only blood was sampled, and tissue TCR repertoires likely differ from those in blood. Because the study included only a small number of donors, the genetic and exposure-history diversity represented was limited. Pairwise subsampling led to the expectation that sequencing depth would affect the degree of clonotype sharing among donors. Across four donors, around 5.4% of naive CD4, roughly 3.8% of naive CD8, roughly 2.2% of memory CD4, and about 0.44% of memory CD8 clonotypes were shared. Naive subsets generally had larger estimated clonotype richness than memory subsets did. Rarefaction of sorted-subset datasets indicated incomplete sequencing despite the large sequencing depth. Compared with non-shared clonotypes, the clonotypes found in all four sorted-subset donors had higher generation probabilities.

Using the deep immunoSEQ assay, TCR CDR3 regions were amplified from genomic DNA by multiplex PCR. Genomic DNA extracted from each cell subset was distributed evenly over all wells of several immunoSEQ 96-well plates, and each plate served as one replicate. For sorted subsets, each replicate PCR was loaded with 200 ng genomic DNA, equivalent to some 31,000 T cell genomes. Purified libraries were quantified with a Qubit 3.0 fluorometer, sized on a Bioanalyzer 2100, and re-quantified with the KAPA Library Quantification kit. A separate single-read 150-cycle Illumina NextSeq 550 flow cell was used to sequence each immunoSEQ 96-well plate. Concerning the study's data processing: Because only junctional sequences without quality scores were contained in the immunoSEQ output, filtering matching that applied to full-length reads could not be performed. Sequences were annotated with PyIR, a Python wrapper for IgBLAST v1.9, using IMGT germline references to assign V/J genes and CDR3. Reads were filtered out if the reads had weak V/J assignments (E-value above 1e-6), no CDR3, stop codons, out-of-frame junctions, or ambiguous translated residues. V3J clonotypes were defined as sequences sharing the same inferred V gene, J gene, and CDR3 amino acid sequence. Percentage overlap between repertoires was computed as shared unique clonotypes divided by the size of the smaller repertoire. RTK rarefaction, the Chao1 estimator, and Recon v2.1 estimates of unobserved clonotypes were used to assess repertoire richness. Generation probabilities for all TCRbeta clonotypes obtained by the gDNA method from several donors were computed using OLGA. This immuneACCESS table, as held by TCRdb, lists in-frame sequences with V and J called but not all clones. Of the missing ones, under half trace to an unresolved V gene in checked studies; the others have no known cause. Clone size and the V and J calls come from that table; the DNA yielded D and trimming. The sample contains 800,000 or so clones, about 96% of them found a single time. The ten largest account for roughly 0.23% of the sample.

Remarks on this clone: What antigen it recognizes has not been identified. Base qualities are missing; no much larger clone stands one base away.

Trimming costs V 3 bases and J 6 bases, and their ends lie 15 bases apart. According to the germline V gene (reference sequence), CDR1 reads SEHNR and CDR2 reads FQNEAQ. Taken from cysteine to phenylalanine, the CDR3 has 14 residues. Left in the record is the CDR3 DNA by itself, 42 bases read in frame from the first base. For the CD8 naive samples, CD45RO-negative cells were positively selected for CCR7, yielding a CD45RA+CCR7+ population from which TemRA cells were excluded. Healthy HIV-negative adults with no recently reported acute infections or vaccinations were included as donors. Only Caucasian adults living in Nashville, Tennessee, USA were represented among the donors. Blood was obtained by leukapheresis, after which PBMCs were separated by Ficoll-Histopaque density gradient centrifugation and cryopreserved in liquid nitrogen vapor phase. Analytical flow cytometry was used to check the purity and quantity of each magnetically sorted T cell population. Genomic DNA was isolated from each sorted fraction and quantified by UV absorbance on a Nanodrop 2000c.

The sequenced material came from naive CD8+ T cells sorted from blood. The cell subset or site label corresponds to: CD45RA+CCR7+. The TCR originated in a young man in good health. The chain couples TRBV7-9 to TRBJ2-7; 7 matching bases give a weak D call of TRBD1. The nucleotide sequence is TGTGCCAGCAGCTTCAGTGACAGGGAGGCCGAGCAGTACTTC. Its amino acids are CASSFSDREAEQYF.